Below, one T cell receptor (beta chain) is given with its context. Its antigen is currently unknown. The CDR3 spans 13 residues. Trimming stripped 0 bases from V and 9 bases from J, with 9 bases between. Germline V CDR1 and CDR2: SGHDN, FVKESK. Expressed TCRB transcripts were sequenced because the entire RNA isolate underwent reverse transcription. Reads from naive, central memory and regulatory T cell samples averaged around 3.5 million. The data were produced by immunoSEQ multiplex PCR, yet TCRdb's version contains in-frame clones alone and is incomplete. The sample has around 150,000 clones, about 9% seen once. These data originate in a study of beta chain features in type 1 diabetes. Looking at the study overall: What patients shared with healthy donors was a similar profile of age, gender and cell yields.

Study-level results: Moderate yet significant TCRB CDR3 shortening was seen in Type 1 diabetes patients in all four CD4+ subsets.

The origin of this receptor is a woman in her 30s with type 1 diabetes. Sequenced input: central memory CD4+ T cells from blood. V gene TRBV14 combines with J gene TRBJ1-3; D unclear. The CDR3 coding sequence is TGTGCCAGCAGCCAAGATCTCGGGTCCACCATATATTTT. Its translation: CASSQDLGSTIYF.